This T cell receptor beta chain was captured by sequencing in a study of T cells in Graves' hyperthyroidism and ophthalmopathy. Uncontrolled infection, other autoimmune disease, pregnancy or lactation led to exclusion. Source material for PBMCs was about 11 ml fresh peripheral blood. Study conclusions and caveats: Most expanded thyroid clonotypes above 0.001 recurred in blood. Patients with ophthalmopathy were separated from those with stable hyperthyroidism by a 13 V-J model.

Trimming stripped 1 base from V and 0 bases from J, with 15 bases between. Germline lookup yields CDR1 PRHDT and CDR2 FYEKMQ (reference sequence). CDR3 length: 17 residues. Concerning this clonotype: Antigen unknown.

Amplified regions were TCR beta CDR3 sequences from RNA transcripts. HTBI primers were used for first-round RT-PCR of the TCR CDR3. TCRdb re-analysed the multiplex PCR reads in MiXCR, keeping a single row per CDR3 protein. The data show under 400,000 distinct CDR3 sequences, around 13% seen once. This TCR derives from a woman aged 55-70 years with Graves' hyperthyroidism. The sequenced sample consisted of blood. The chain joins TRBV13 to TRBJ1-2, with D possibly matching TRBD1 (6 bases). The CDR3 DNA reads TGTGCCAGCAGCTTAGTGATCGCAGGGGCGACTAACTATGGCTACACCTTC. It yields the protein CASSLVIAGATNYGYTF.